This TCR beta chain emerged from a study of shared clonotypes between healthy human individuals. Losses at the gene ends were 5 bases for V and 2 bases for J; bases not matched to a gene: 10. CDR3 length equals 15 residues. In germline, CDR1 is SQVTM, CDR2 ANQGSEA. Study-wide results and limits: Read depth was anticipated to influence clonotype sharing among donors.

Data came from immunoSEQ multiplex PCR; TCRdb stores just in-frame clones and leaves some out. Among roughly 2.2 million clones listed, more than 80% were seen once. Note on this clone: Its target is not known.

Sample: naive CD4+ T cells from PBMCs. Subset indicated: CD45RA+ positively selected. The chain links TRBV29-1 to TRBJ2-3; 7 bases align to TRBD2. This clonotype originated in a man in his late teens or twenties in good health. Some clones in this sample may be carry-over from other donors' samples. CDR3 region: CSVRPGGGDTDTQYF. The CDR3 DNA reads TGCAGCGTTCGCCCGGGGGGAGGGGACACAGATACGCAGTATTTT.